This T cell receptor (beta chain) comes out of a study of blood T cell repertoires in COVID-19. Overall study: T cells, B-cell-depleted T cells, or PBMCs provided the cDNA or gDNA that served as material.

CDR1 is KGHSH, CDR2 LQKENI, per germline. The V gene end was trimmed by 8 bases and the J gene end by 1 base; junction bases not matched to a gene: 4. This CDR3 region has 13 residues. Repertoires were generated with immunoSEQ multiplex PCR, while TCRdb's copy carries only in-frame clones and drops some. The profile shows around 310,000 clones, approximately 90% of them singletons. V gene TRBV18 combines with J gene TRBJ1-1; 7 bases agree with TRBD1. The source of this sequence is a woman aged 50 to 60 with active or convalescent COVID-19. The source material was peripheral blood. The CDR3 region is CASTGQTNTEAFF. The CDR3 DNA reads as TGTGCCAGCACGGGACAGACGAACACTGAAGCTTTCTTT.